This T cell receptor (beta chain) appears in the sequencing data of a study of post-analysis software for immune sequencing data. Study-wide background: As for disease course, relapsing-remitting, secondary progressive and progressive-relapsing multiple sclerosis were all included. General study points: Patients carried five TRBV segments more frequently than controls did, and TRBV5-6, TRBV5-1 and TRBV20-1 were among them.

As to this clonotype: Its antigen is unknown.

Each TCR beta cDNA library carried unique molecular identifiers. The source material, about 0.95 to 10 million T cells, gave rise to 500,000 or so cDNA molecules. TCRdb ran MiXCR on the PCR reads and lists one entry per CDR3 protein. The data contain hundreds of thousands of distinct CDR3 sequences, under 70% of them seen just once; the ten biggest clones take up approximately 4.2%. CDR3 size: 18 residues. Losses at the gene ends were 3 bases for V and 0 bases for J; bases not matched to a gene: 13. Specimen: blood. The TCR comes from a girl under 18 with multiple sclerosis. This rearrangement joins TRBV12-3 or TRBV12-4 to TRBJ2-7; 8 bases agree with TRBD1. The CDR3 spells CASSLGTGRGRSSYEQYF. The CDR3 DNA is TGTGCCAGCAGTTTGGGGACAGGCCGGGGCAGGAGCTCCTACGAGCAGTACTTC.